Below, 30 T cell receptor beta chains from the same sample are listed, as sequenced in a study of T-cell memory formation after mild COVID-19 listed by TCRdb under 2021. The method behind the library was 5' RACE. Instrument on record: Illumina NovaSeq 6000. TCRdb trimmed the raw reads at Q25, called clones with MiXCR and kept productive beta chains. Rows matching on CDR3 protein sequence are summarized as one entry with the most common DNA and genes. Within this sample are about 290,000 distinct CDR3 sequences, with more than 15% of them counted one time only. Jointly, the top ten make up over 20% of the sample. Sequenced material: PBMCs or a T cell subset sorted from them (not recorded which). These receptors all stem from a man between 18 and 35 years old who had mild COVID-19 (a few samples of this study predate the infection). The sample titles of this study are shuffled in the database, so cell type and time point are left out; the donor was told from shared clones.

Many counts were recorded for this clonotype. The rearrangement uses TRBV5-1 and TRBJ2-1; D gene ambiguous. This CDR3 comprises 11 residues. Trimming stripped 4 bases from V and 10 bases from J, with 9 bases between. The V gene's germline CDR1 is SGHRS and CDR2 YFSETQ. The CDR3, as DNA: TGCGCCAGCAGCGCAGGACCCGAGCAGTTCTTC. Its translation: CASSAGPEQFF.

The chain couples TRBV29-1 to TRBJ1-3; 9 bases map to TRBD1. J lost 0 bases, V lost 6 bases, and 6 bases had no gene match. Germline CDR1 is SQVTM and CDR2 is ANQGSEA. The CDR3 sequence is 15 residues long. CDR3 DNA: TGCAGCGTAAGGACAGGGGCGAGCTCTGGAAACACCATATATTTT. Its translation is CSVRTGASSGNTIYF. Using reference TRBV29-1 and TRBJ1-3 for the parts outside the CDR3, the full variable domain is SAVISQKPSRDICQRGTSLTIQCQVDSQVTMMFWYRQQPGQSLTLIATANQGSEATYESGFVIDKFPISRPNLTFSTLTVSNMSPEDSSIYLCSVRTGASSGNTIYFGEGSWLTVV.

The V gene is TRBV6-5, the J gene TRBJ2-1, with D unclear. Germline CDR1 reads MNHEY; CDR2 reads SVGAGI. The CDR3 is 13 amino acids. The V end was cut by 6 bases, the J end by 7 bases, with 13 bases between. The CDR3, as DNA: TGTGCCAGCAGCGCGAGCTCACTAAATGAGCAGTTCTTC. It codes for CASSASSLNEQFF.

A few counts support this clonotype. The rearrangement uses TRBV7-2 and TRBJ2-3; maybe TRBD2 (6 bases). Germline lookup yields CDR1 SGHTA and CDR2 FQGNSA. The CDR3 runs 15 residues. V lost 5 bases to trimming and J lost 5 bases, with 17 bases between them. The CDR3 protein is CASSHRGSGGDTQYF. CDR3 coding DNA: TGTGCCAGCAGCCACCGGGGGTCCGGAGGAGATACGCAGTATTTT.

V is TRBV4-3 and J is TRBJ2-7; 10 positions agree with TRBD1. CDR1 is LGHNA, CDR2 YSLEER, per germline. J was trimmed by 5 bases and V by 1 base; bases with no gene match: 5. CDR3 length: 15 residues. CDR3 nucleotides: TGCGCCAGCAGCCAAGGTCGGGACAGGGGCGACGAGCAGTACTTC. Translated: CASSQGRDRGDEQYF.

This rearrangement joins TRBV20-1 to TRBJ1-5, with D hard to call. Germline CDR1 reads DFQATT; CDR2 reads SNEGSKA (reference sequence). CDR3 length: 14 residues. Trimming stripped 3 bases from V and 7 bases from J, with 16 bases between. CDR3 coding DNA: TGCAGTGCTAGTTCTCGTCATCCGGGGCAGCCCCAGCATTTT. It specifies CSASSRHPGQPQHF.

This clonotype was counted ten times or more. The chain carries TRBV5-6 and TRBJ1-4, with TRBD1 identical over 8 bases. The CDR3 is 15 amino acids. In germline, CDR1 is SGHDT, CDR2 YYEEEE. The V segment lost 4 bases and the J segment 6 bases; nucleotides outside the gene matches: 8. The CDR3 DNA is TGTGCCAGCAGCGCTCCTCAGACAGGGGATGAAAAACTGTTTTTT. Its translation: CASSAPQTGDEKLFF.

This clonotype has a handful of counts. CDR3 coding DNA: TGTGCCAGCAGTTTCTCAACGGGACAGGGGGGCGCAGATACGCAGTATTTT. Protein: CASSFSTGQGGADTQYF. The chain is built from TRBV6-5 and TRBJ2-3, with 11 positions matching TRBD1. The CDR3 has 17 residues. The trim removed 4 bases at V and 4 bases at J, leaving 10 bases unmatched. Per the germline V gene, CDR1 is MNHEY and CDR2 is SVGAGI.

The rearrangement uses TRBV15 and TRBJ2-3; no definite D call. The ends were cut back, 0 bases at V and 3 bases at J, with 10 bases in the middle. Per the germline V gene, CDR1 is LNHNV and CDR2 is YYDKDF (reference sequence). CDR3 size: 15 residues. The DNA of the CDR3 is TGTGCCACCAGCAGAGACTCGACGGTAACAGATACGCAGTATTTT. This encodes CATSRDSTVTDTQYF.

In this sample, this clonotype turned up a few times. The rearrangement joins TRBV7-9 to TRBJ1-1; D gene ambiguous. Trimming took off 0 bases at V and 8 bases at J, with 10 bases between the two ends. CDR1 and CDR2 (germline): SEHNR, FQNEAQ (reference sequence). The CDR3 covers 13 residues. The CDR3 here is CASSLAFPGEAFF. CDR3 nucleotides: TGTGCCAGCAGCTTAGCGTTTCCCGGAGAAGCTTTCTTT.

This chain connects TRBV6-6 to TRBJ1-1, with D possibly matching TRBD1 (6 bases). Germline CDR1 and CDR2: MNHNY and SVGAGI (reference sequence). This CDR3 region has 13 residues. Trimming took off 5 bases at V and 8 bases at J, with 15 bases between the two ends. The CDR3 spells CASSKRDKREAFF. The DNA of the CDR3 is TGTGCCAGCAGTAAAAGGGACAAAAGAGAAGCTTTCTTT.

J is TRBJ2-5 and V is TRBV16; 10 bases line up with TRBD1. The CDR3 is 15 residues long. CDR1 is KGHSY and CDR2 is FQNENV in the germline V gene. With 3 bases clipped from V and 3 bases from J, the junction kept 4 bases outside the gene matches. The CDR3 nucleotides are TGTGCCAGCAGCCAGTCCGGGACAGGGGAAGAGACCCAGTACTTC. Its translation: CASSQSGTGEETQYF.

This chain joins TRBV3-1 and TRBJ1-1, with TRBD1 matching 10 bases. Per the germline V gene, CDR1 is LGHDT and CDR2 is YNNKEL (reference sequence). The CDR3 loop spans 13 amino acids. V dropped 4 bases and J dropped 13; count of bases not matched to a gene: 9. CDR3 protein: CASSPTGGAYGFF. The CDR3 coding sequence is TGTGCCAGCAGCCCGACAGGGGGCGCATACGGTTTCTTT.

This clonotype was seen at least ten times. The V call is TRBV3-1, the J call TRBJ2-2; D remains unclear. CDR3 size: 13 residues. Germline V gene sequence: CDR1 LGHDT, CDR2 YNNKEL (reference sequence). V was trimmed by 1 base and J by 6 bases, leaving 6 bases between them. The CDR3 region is CASSQGAAGELFF. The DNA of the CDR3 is TGTGCCAGCAGCCAAGGGGCTGCCGGGGAGCTGTTTTTT.

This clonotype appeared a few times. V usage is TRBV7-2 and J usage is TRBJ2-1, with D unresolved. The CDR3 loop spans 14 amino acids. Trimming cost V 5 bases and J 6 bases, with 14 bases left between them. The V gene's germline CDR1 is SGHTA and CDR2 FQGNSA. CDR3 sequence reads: CASSPLGSANEQFF. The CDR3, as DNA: TGTGCCAGCAGCCCCCTCGGCTCGGCCAATGAGCAGTTCTTC.

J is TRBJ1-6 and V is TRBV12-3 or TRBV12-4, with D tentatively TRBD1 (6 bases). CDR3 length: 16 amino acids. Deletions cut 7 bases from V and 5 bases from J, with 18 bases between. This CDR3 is CASTLGQTYHNSPLHF. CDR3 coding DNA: TGTGCCAGCACCCTCGGACAGACTTATCATAATTCACCCCTCCACTTT.

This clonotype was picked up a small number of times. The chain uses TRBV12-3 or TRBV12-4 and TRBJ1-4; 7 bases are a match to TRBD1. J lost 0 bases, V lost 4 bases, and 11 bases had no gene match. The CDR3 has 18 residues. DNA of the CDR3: TGTGCCAGCAGTTCCGCAGGGGGGAGACATCCAACTAATGAAAAACTGTTTTTT. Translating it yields CASSSAGGRHPTNEKLFF.

The CDR3 loop reads CASSYLAGSGNEQFF. CDR3 nucleotides: TGTGCCAGCAGCTACCTAGCGGGGAGTGGAAATGAGCAGTTCTTC. This chain connects TRBV3-1 to TRBJ2-1, with 9 nucleotides matching TRBD2. The CDR3 totals 15 residues. Germline CDR1 and CDR2: LGHDT and YNNKEL (reference sequence). Unmatched junction bases numbered 9, after V lost 5 bases and J lost 7 bases.

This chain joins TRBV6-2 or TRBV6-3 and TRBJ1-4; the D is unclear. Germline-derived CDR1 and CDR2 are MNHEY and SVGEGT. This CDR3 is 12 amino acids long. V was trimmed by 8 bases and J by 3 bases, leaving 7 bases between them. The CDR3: CASREPNEKLFF. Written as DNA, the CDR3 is TGTGCCAGCCGGGAACCTAATGAAAAACTGTTTTTT.

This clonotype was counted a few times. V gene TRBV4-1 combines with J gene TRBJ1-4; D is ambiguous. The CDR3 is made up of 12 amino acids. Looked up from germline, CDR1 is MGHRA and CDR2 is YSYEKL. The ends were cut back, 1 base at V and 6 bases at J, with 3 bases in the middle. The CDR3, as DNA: TGCGCCAGCAGCCAAGTGGATGAAAAACTGTTTTTT. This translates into CASSQVDEKLFF.

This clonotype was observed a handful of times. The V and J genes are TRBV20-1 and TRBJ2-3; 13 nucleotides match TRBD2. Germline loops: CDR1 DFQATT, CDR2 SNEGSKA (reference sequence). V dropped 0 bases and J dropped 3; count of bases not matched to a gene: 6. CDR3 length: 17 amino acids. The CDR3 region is CSARDRGLAGSTDTQYF. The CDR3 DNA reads TGCAGTGCTAGAGACCGGGGACTAGCGGGGTCGACAGATACGCAGTATTTT.

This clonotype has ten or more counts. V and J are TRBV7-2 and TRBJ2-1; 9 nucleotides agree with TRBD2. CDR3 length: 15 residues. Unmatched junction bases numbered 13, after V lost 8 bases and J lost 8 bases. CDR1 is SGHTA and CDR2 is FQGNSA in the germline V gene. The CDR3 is CASRLLSGGQDEQFF. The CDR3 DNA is TGTGCCAGCCGATTGCTCAGCGGGGGGCAGGATGAGCAGTTCTTC.

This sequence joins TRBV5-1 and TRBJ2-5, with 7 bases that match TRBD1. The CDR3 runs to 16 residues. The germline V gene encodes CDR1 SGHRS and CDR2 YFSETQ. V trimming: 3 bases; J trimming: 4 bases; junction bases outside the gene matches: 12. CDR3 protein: CASSSPDRDRSETQYF. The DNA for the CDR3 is TGCGCCAGCAGCTCACCAGACAGGGATCGGTCAGAGACCCAGTACTTC.

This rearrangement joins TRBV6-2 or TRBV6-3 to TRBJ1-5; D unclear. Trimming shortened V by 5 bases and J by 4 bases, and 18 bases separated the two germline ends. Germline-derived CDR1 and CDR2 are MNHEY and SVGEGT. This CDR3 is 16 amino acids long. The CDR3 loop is CASSVLHPAGNQPQHF. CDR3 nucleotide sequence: TGTGCCAGCAGTGTATTACACCCCGCAGGTAATCAGCCCCAGCATTTT.

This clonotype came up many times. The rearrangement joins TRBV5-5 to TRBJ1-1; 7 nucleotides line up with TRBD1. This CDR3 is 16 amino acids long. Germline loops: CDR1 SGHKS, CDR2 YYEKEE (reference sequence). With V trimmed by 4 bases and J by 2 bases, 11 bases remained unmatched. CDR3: CASSNFGTAHNTEAFF. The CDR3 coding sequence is TGTGCCAGCAGCAATTTCGGGACAGCACATAACACTGAAGCTTTCTTT.

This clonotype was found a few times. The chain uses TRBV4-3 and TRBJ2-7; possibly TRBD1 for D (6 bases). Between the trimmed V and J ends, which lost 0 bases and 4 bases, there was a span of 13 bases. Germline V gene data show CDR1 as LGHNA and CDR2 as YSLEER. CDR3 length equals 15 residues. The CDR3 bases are TGCGCCAGCAGCCAAGACCCTGGCAGGGGATACGAGCAGTACTTC. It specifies CASSQDPGRGYEQYF.

The chain's CDR3 is CASSHPGLEETQYF. CDR3 bases: TGCGCCAGCAGCCACCCAGGCCTGGAAGAGACCCAGTACTTC. The rearrangement links TRBV4-3 to TRBJ2-5; D gene unclear. The length of the CDR3 is 14 residues. CDR1 is LGHNA and CDR2 is YSLEER in the germline V gene. V was shortened by 3 bases and J by 3 bases, with 11 bases between the two germline ends.

In nucleotides, the CDR3 is TGTGCCTGGAGTAGGGAGGCTGGACCCCAGCATTTT. Translating gives CAWSREAGPQHF. The gene calls are TRBV30 and TRBJ1-5; D remains ambiguous. The V and J ends lost 2 bases and 10 bases respectively, with 12 bases between them. Germline CDR1 GTSNPN, CDR2 SVGIG (reference sequence). CDR3 length equals 12 residues.

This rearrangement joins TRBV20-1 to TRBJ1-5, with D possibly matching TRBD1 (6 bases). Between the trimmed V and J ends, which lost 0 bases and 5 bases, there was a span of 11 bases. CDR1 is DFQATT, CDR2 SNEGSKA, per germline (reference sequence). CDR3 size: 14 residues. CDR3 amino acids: CSARDGRGDQPQHF. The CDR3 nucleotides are TGCAGTGCTAGAGATGGGAGGGGGGATCAGCCCCAGCATTTT.

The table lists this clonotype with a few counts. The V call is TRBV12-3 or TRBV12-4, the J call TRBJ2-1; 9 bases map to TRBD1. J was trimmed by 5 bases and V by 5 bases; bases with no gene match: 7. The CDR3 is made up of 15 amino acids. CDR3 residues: CASSPTGGYNNEQFF. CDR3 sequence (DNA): TGTGCCAGCAGTCCGACAGGGGGATACAACAATGAGCAGTTCTTC.